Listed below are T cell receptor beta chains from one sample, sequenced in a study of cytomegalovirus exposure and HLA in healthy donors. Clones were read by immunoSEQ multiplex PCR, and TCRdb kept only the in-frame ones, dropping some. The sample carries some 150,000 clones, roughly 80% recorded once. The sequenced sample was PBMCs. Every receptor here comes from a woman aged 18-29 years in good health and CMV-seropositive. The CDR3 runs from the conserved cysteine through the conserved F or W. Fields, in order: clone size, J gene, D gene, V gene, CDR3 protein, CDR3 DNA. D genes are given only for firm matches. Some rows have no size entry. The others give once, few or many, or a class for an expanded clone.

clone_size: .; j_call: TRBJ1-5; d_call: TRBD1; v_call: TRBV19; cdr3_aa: CASSEDRGLNQPQHF; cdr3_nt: TGTGCCAGTAGTGAGGACAGGGGGTTGAATCAGCCCCAGCATTTT
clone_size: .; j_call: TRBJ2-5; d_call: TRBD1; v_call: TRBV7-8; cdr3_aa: CASSWGTGQKETQYF; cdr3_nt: TGTGCCAGCAGCTGGGGCACGGGACAGAAAGAGACCCAGTACTTC
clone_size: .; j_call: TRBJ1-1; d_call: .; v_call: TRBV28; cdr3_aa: CASSFRFAKNRNTEAFF; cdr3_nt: TGTGCCAGCAGTTTTAGGTTCGCCAAAAACAGGAACACTGAAGCTTTCTTT
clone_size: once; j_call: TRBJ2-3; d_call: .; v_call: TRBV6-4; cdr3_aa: CASSEVAGSTDTQYF; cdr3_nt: TGTGCCAGCAGTGAGGTAGCAGGGAGCACAGATACGCAGTATTTT
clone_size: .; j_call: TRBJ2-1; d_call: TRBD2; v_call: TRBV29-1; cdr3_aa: CSVGGAGLAGGSNEQFF; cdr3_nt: TGCAGCGTTGGAGGGGCGGGACTAGCGGGGGGCAGCAATGAGCAGTTCTTC
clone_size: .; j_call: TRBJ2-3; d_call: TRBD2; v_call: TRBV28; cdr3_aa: CASTSGGLRTDTQYF; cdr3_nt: TGTGCCAGCACTAGCGGGGGCCTACGCACAGATACGCAGTATTTT
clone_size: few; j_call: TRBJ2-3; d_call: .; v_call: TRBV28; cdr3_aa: CATRDTPPADTQYF; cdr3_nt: TGTGCCACCCGGGACACCCCCCCCGCAGATACGCAGTATTTT
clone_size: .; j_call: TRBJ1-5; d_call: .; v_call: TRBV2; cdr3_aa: CASSDYGDTLNQPQHF; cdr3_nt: TGTGCCAGCAGTGATTATGGGGACACTTTAAATCAGCCCCAGCATTTT
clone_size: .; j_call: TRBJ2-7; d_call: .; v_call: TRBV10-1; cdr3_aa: CATQGYEQYF; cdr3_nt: TGCGCCACGCAGGGGTACGAGCAGTACTTC
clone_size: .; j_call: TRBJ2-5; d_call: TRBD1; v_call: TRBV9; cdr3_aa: CASSVTGGGAIVETQYF; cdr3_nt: TGTGCCAGCAGCGTGACAGGGGGCGGGGCGATAGTCGAGACCCAGTACTTC
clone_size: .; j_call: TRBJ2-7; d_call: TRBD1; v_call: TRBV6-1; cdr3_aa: CASSEVDRGYEQYF; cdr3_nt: TGTGCCAGCAGTGAAGTCGACAGGGGCTACGAGCAGTACTTC
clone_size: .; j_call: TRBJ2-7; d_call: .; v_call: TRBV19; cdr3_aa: CASSTSGHRTAYEQYF; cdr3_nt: TGTGCCAGTAGTACCTCGGGACACAGAACCGCCTACGAGCAGTACTTC
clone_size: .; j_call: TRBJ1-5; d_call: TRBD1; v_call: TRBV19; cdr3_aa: CASRKGQAGQPQHF; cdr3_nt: TGTGCCAGTAGGAAAGGACAGGCGGGTCAGCCCCAGCATTTT
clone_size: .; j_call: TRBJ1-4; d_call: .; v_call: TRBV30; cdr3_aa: CAWGPSGEKLFF; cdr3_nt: TGTGCCTGGGGTCCCAGTGGCGAAAAACTGTTTTTT
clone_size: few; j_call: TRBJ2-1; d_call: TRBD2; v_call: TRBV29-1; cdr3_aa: CSVTGLSGGSYNEQFF; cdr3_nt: TGCAGCGTTACGGGACTTAGCGGGGGATCCTACAATGAGCAGTTCTTC
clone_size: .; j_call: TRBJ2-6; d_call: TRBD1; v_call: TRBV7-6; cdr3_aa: CASSLGPGQGASGANVLTF; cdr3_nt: TGTGCCAGCAGCTTAGGGCCGGGACAGGGTGCTTCTGGGGCCAACGTCCTGACTTTC
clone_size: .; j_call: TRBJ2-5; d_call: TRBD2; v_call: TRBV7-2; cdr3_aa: CASSFQRGGRVLQETQYF; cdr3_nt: TGTGCCAGCAGCTTCCAGCGGGGGGGCCGGGTCCTGCAGGAGACCCAGTACTTC